One sample yielded the 32 T cell receptor beta chains listed below, sequenced in a study of spatial heterogeneity in lung cancer. From the 5' RACE reads, TCRdb called clonotypes with MiXCR, one entry per CDR3 protein. The sample yields tens of thousands of distinct CDR3 sequences, around 13% seen once. Regarding time point: sample taken at primary tumor resection. Researchers sequenced whole RNA taken from tumor, nontumor lung or frozen PBMC without sorting. The sample here was PBMCs, taken at surgery. Source of these receptors: a male donor with early-stage non-small cell lung cancer.

Comments on this clonotype: One base away lies a much larger clone, so this may be a sequencing read error. V and J are TRBV29-1 and TRBJ1-1, with D possibly matching TRBD1 (6 bases). CDR3 size: 10 residues. Germline CDR1 reads SQVTM; CDR2 reads ANQGSEA. The CDR3 DNA follows: TGCAGCGTTGGGGACACTGGAGCTTTCTTT. Translation gives CSVGDTGAFF.

V gene TRBV2 combines with J gene TRBJ1-5, with D perhaps TRBD1 (5 bases). Germline CDR1 and CDR2: SNHLY and FYNNEI. The CDR3 is 16 residues long. V was cut by 0 bases and J by 6 bases, with 15 bases left in between. The DNA for the CDR3 is TGTGCCAGCAGTGAAGCGCTTCGGGGGGATCGTCAGCCCCAGCATTTT. This translates into CASSEALRGDRQPQHF.

The genes are TRBV11-2 and TRBJ2-7; maybe TRBD2 (6 bases). V lost 8 bases and J lost 5, with 10 bases in between. This CDR3 has 11 amino acids. Germline V lookup: CDR1 SGHAT, CDR2 FQNNGV. CDR3 amino acids: CASSGGNEQYF. CDR3 bases: TGTGCCAGCTCCGGAGGGAACGAGCAGTACTTC.

This clonotype showed up just a few times. V and J are TRBV10-3 and TRBJ2-7; D is uncertain. V dropped 0 bases and J dropped 7 bases, with 19 bases sitting between them. The CDR3 totals 16 residues. The V gene's germline CDR1 is ENHRY and CDR2 SYGVKD. The CDR3 region has the DNA TGTGCCATCAGTGAGTCACGGGCTGCGTTGCAAGAGGAGCAGTACTTC. Its protein product is CAISESRAALQEEQYF.

The J gene is TRBJ2-1, the V gene TRBV18; 7 nucleotides agree with TRBD1. The ends lost 3 bases at V and 7 bases at J; junction bases unmatched: 12. CDR1 and CDR2 from the germline V gene are KGHSH and LQKENI. This CDR3 is 16 amino acids long. The CDR3 sequence is CASSPGQFPSVNEQFF. In DNA form, the CDR3 reads TGTGCCAGCTCACCGGGACAGTTTCCTTCGGTAAATGAGCAGTTCTTC.

The chain uses TRBV19 and TRBJ1-6; D is unresolved. The CDR3 consists of 14 residues. Trimming cost V 7 bases and J 10 bases, with 17 bases left between them. Germline V lookup: CDR1 LNHDA, CDR2 SQIVND (reference sequence). The CDR3 region has the DNA TGTGCCAGTACCCCCCGGGAGCCGCGGTCACCCCTCCACTTT. Translating it yields CASTPREPRSPLHF.

The chain carries TRBV7-9 and TRBJ2-7; D might be TRBD1 (5 bases). Deletions cut 5 bases from V and 3 bases from J, with 17 bases between. In germline, CDR1 is SEHNR, CDR2 FQNEAQ (reference sequence). This CDR3 contains 15 residues. CDR3 DNA sequence: TGTGCCAGCAGCCCCCCAGGCAGGGCAAACTACGAGCAGTACTTC. This codes for CASSPPGRANYEQYF. The variable domain in full, completed from reference TRBV7-9 and TRBJ2-7, reads DTGVSQNPRHKITKRGQNVTFRCDPISEHNRLYWYRQTLGQGPEFLTYFQNEAQLEKSRLLSDRFSAERPKGSFSTLEIQRTEQGDSAMYLCASSPPGRANYEQYFGPGTRLTVT.

The sample holds a few counts of this clonotype. The chain uses TRBV5-1 and TRBJ1-1, with a weak D call TRBD1 (5 bases). V was shortened by 4 bases and J by 1 base, with 11 bases between the two germline ends. The CDR3 sequence is 14 residues long. Per germline, CDR1 SGHRS and CDR2 YFSETQ. CDR3 residues: CASSPDGANTEAFF. CDR3 coding DNA: TGCGCCAGCAGCCCGGACGGGGCGAACACTGAAGCTTTCTTT. Based on the CDR3 plus reference TRBV5-1 and TRBJ1-1, the full variable domain is KAGVTQTPRYLIKTRGQQVTLSCSPISGHRSVSWYQQTPGQGLQFLFEYFSETQRNKGNFPGRFSGRQFSNSRSEMNVSTLELGDSALYLCASSPDGANTEAFFGQGTRLTVV.

This clonotype was recorded a few times. The chain employs TRBV28 and TRBJ2-3; 10 positions match TRBD1. In germline, CDR1 is MDHEN, CDR2 SYDVKM. The CDR3 runs to 14 residues. J lost 6 bases, V lost 5 bases, and 5 bases had no gene match. DNA of the CDR3: TGTGCCAGCAGTCGGGACAGGGGTACCGATACGCAGTATTTT. Residues: CASSRDRGTDTQYF.

This clonotype came up a few times. The V call is TRBV29-1, the J call TRBJ1-1; 9 nucleotides agree with TRBD1. The germline CDR1 and CDR2 sequences are SQVTM and ANQGSEA. The ends lost 3 bases at V and 6 bases at J; junction bases unmatched: 5. The CDR3 totals 13 residues. The CDR3 bases are TGCAGCGTTGATTCACAGGGGGCTCCTGAAGCTTTCTTT. Translating gives CSVDSQGAPEAFF.

The rearrangement uses TRBV7-2 and TRBJ2-7; TRBD2 agrees at 10 bases. The V segment lost 5 bases and the J segment 6 bases; nucleotides outside the gene matches: 10. This CDR3 comprises 15 residues. Germline values: CDR1 SGHTA, CDR2 FQGNSA. CDR3 protein: CASSPPSGGRGEQYF. In nucleotides, the CDR3 is TGTGCCAGCAGCCCTCCTAGCGGGGGTAGAGGCGAGCAGTACTTC.

This clonotype was counted a few times. J is TRBJ2-3 and V is TRBV27; 14 nucleotides agree with TRBD2. The CDR3 covers 19 residues. V lost 1 base to trimming and J lost 6 bases; unmatched junction nucleotides: 12. Germline CDR1 and CDR2: MNHEY and SMNVEV (reference sequence). The CDR3 is CASSLYPGLAGAPPDTQYF. For the CDR3, the DNA is TGTGCCAGCAGTTTATATCCGGGACTAGCGGGGGCACCTCCCGATACGCAGTATTTT.

In regard to this clonotype: One end of the junction is discordant with germline, which a read error may explain. The chain carries TRBV20-1 and TRBJ1-1, with D perhaps matching TRBD1 (6 bases). Germline lookup yields CDR1 DFQATT and CDR2 SNEGSKA (reference sequence). The length of the CDR3 is 14 residues. CDR3 region: CSARSGGQFTVAFF. The CDR3 DNA follows: TGCAGTGCTAGGTCCGGGGGGCAGTTCACTGTAGCTTTCTTT.

This clonotype came up a few times. The gene calls are TRBV29-1 and TRBJ2-6; 8 bases are shared with TRBD1. J lost 4 bases, V lost 7 bases, and 9 bases had no gene match. Germline CDR1 reads SQVTM; CDR2 reads ANQGSEA. CDR3 length: 15 amino acids. CDR3: CSGQTGAGGANVLTF. The CDR3 region has the DNA TGCAGCGGGCAGACAGGGGCGGGAGGGGCCAACGTCCTGACTTTC.

This clonotype was seen at least ten times. The V and J genes are TRBV29-1 and TRBJ2-2; possibly TRBD1 for D (5 bases). The CDR3 is made up of 14 amino acids. The V end lost 6 bases, the J end lost 1 base, and 12 bases lay between the germline ends. The germline V gene encodes CDR1 SQVTM and CDR2 ANQGSEA. The CDR3 region has the DNA TGCAGCGTCGCAGGGTATTTGAACACCGGGGAGCTGTTTTTT. Translating it yields CSVAGYLNTGELFF.

V is TRBV2 and J is TRBJ1-2; no definite D call. The V and J ends lost 0 bases and 0 bases respectively, with 8 bases between them. Looked up from germline, CDR1 is SNHLY and CDR2 is FYNNEI. The CDR3 extends over 15 amino acids. The CDR3 region has the DNA TGTGCCAGCAGTGAAGCAGGCCTAGCTAACTATGGCTACACCTTC. It is translated as CASSEAGLANYGYTF.

This clonotype showed up just a few times. The CDR3 region is CSVELDYSYEQYF. CDR3 DNA: TGCAGCGTTGAATTAGACTACTCCTACGAGCAGTACTTC. The chain links TRBV29-1 to TRBJ2-7, with D possibly being TRBD2 (5 bases). Germline V gene lookup returns CDR1 SQVTM and CDR2 ANQGSEA. The ends were cut back, 2 bases at V and 0 bases at J, with 8 bases in the middle. The CDR3 is 13 amino acids.

This chain joins TRBV5-1 and TRBJ2-7; 14 bases are shared with TRBD2. Germline lookup yields CDR1 SGHRS and CDR2 YFSETQ. This CDR3 region has 16 residues. V lost 3 bases, J lost 1 base, and 3 bases stayed unmatched. CDR3 loop: CASSSGTSGSSYEQYF. The CDR3 DNA sequence: TGCGCCAGCAGCTCTGGGACTAGCGGGAGTTCCTACGAGCAGTACTTC.

V is TRBV19 and J is TRBJ1-2, with D possibly matching TRBD1 (5 bases). The CDR3 totals 15 residues. V gave up 6 bases and J gave up 2 bases, with 16 bases separating them. Germline lookup yields CDR1 LNHDA and CDR2 SQIVND (reference sequence). The CDR3 is CASSFHWTSNYGYTF. The CDR3 DNA reads TGTGCCAGTAGCTTCCACTGGACATCCAACTATGGCTACACCTTC.

In its sample, this clonotype was seen a few times. The CDR3 region is CASSGRENTEAFF. For the CDR3, the DNA is TGTGCCAGCAGTGGACGGGAGAACACTGAAGCTTTCTTT. The V and J genes are TRBV3-1 and TRBJ1-1; no clear D gene. Germline loops: CDR1 LGHDT, CDR2 YNNKEL (reference sequence). Trimming took 6 bases from V and 1 from J, leaving 9 bases between them. CDR3 length: 13 residues.

This clonotype was detected many times. This chain joins TRBV6-4 and TRBJ2-1; TRBD1 matches at 10 bases. The CDR3 extends over 15 amino acids. V trimming: 5 bases; J trimming: 7 bases; junction bases outside the gene matches: 8. Germline lookup yields CDR1 MRHNA and CDR2 SNTAGT. CDR3 DNA: TGTGCCAGCAGTATGACAGGGGGCGGGTCGAATGAGCAGTTCTTC. This gives the protein CASSMTGGGSNEQFF.

In this sample, this clonotype turned up a few times. The chain uses TRBV28 and TRBJ2-3, with D possibly matching TRBD2 (5 bases). The germline V and J ends were trimmed by 7 bases and 0 bases, with 17 bases remaining between them. Germline V CDR1 and CDR2: MDHEN, SYDVKM. This CDR3 contains 16 residues. The DNA for the CDR3 is TGTGCCAGCACCCCACCCAGCGGACCTAGCACAGATACGCAGTATTTT. It translates to CASTPPSGPSTDTQYF.

The gene calls are TRBV2 and TRBJ2-1; unclear D gene. The CDR3 is 12 residues long. Germline-derived CDR1 and CDR2 are SNHLY and FYNNEI. Trimming left V 1 base short and J 11 bases short, with 9 bases between. As DNA, the CDR3 is TGTGCCAGCAGTGAAGGTCCGATGAAGCAGTTCTTC. It is translated as CASSEGPMKQFF.

The chain uses TRBV11-2 and TRBJ2-1; D gene ambiguous. The CDR3 sequence is 15 residues long. From germline, CDR1 is SGHAT and CDR2 FQNNGV. V was cut by 0 bases and J by 1 base, with 7 bases left in between. The CDR3 sequence: CASSLEVSSYNEQFF. In DNA form, the CDR3 reads TGTGCCAGCAGCTTAGAGGTCAGTTCCTACAATGAGCAGTTCTTC.

This clonotype has ten or more counts. This sequence joins TRBV5-1 and TRBJ1-1; D unclear. The CDR3 runs 14 residues. Germline V gene lookup returns CDR1 SGHRS and CDR2 YFSETQ. Trimming took off 4 bases at V and 1 base at J, with 11 bases between the two ends. CDR3 loop: CASSQGGRNTEAFF. In nucleotides, the CDR3 is TGCGCCAGCAGCCAAGGCGGGCGGAACACTGAAGCTTTCTTT. Full variable domain (remainder filled in from reference TRBV5-1 and TRBJ1-1): KAGVTQTPRYLIKTRGQQVTLSCSPISGHRSVSWYQQTPGQGLQFLFEYFSETQRNKGNFPGRFSGRQFSNSRSEMNVSTLELGDSALYLCASSQGGRNTEAFFGQGTRLTVV.

The chain is built from TRBV24-1 and TRBJ2-5, with 7 bases identical to TRBD2. The CDR3 has 14 residues. V shed 11 bases and J 3 bases; nucleotides not matched to a gene: 11. The germline CDR1 and CDR2 sequences are KGHDR and SFDVKD. CDR3 DNA: TGTGCCATCGGGCAGGGAGGGCCTGAAGAGACCCAGTACTTC. This translates into CAIGQGGPEETQYF.

This clonotype has just a few counts. This CDR3 is CSVDLQGTRSSYNEQFF. The CDR3 DNA reads TGCAGCGTAGACTTACAGGGGACACGGAGCTCCTACAATGAGCAGTTCTTC. This chain connects TRBV29-1 to TRBJ2-1; 7 nucleotides agree with TRBD1. The CDR3 loop spans 17 amino acids. Trimming at V came to 6 bases and at J to 0 bases, leaving 14 bases not matched to a gene. CDR1 and CDR2 (germline): SQVTM, ANQGSEA.

This clonotype occurred a few times. The chain combines TRBV2 with TRBJ1-4, with D perhaps TRBD1 (5 bases). The germline V gene has CDR1 SNHLY and CDR2 FYNNEI. The CDR3 loop spans 14 amino acids. Between the trimmed V and J ends, which lost 7 bases and 5 bases, there was a span of 14 bases. DNA for the CDR3: TGTGCCAGCATGGAGGGACTCCAAAATGAAAAACTGTTTTTT. This encodes CASMEGLQNEKLFF.

This clonotype was counted a few times. V gene TRBV7-3 combines with J gene TRBJ2-3; no firm D call. V was cut by 8 bases and J by 0 bases, with 15 bases left in between. This CDR3 is 15 amino acids long. The germline gives CDR1 SGHTA, CDR2 FQGTGA. The CDR3 sequence is CASSLLGGSTDTQYF. CDR3 sequence (DNA): TGTGCCAGCTCCCTCTTAGGTGGGAGCACAGATACGCAGTATTTT.

This clonotype has at least ten counts. The chain uses TRBV12-3 or TRBV12-4 and TRBJ1-4; no reliable D call. The CDR3 is 14 residues long. With 3 bases removed from V and 0 bases from J, the gap between germline ends came to 5 bases. CDR3 protein: CASSFRATNEKLFF. In DNA, the CDR3 is TGTGCCAGCAGTTTTAGAGCAACTAATGAAAAACTGTTTTTT.

J is TRBJ1-1 and V is TRBV9; D remains ambiguous. The CDR3 has 14 residues. V dropped 4 bases and J dropped 3 bases, with 13 bases sitting between them. CDR1 is SGDLS, CDR2 YYNGEE, per germline. CDR3 in amino acids: CASSPRPLDTEAFF. The CDR3 bases are TGTGCCAGCAGCCCCCGGCCCTTAGACACTGAAGCTTTCTTT.

This clonotype was seen repeatedly, ten times or more. For the CDR3, the DNA is TGTGCCAGCACCCGGACCGCGGAGGCTTTCTTT. Its translation is CASTRTAEAFF. The rearrangement links TRBV6-6 to TRBJ1-1; D uncertain. The CDR3 runs 11 residues. The germline CDR1 and CDR2 sequences are MNHNY and SVGAGI (reference sequence). V was cut by 7 bases and J by 11 bases, with 14 bases left in between.